This T cell receptor beta chain is drawn from a study of T cell changes during pregnancy in multiple sclerosis. The trim removed 4 bases at V and 3 bases at J, leaving 13 bases unmatched. There are 18 residues in the CDR3. CDR1 is LGHNT and CDR2 is FRNRAP in the germline V gene. TCRdb keeps only in-frame clones here, not all; method: immunoSEQ multiplex PCR. Of about 62,000 clones listed, about 90% are singletons. The TCR was taken from a female donor in good health, enrolled as a control in a pregnancy study. The material was peripheral blood, obtained in the second trimester of pregnancy. The genes are TRBV12-5 and TRBJ2-3; 10 bases map to TRBD2. The CDR3 DNA follows: TGTGCTAGTGGTTCTCGGTCTAGCGGGAGCGGGAGGACAGATACGCAGTATTTT. Its protein is CASGSRSSGSGRTDTQYF.